The 30 T cell receptor beta chains below come from one sample, sequenced in a study of human T cells and chemical hapten exposure. Time point indicated: patch test 1, 2 weeks after DPC sensitization. Treatment denoted: therapeutic diphenylcyclopropenone sensitization with weekly scalp DPC. TCRdb ran MiXCR on the RACE reads and lists one entry per CDR3 protein. The table has about 340,000 distinct CDR3 sequences, around 6.9% seen once. Sequences were derived from whole blood, sampled in connection with sensitization to the hapten diphenylcyclopropenone (DPC). These receptors came from a woman between 18 and 29 years old with alopecia areata. Some clones in this sample may be carry-over from other donors' samples.

The chain combines TRBV20-1 with TRBJ1-2; D may be TRBD1 (6 bases). Germline V gene lookup returns CDR1 DFQATT and CDR2 SNEGSKA (reference sequence). The germline V and J ends were trimmed by 5 bases and 0 bases, with 10 bases remaining between them. The CDR3 consists of 13 residues. For the CDR3, the DNA is TGCAGTGCTTACAGGGAGGCTAACTATGGCTACACCTTC. Translating gives CSAYREANYGYTF.

The table lists this clonotype with many counts. The chain recombines TRBV7-8 with TRBJ2-7, with D possibly TRBD2 on 5 matching bases. Between the trimmed V and J ends, which lost 5 bases and 4 bases, there was a span of 9 bases. Germline values: CDR1 SGHVS, CDR2 FQNEAQ. This CDR3 comprises 12 residues. The CDR3 DNA reads as TGTGCCAGCAGCGCGGACTGGTACGAGCAGTACTTC. Residues: CASSADWYEQYF. The entire variable domain, with the rest obtained from reference TRBV7-8 and TRBJ2-7, is as follows: GAGVSQSPRYKVAKRGQDVALRCDPISGHVSLFWYQQALGQGPEFLTYFQNEAQLDKSGLPSDRFFAERPEGSVSTLKIQRTQQEDSAVYLCASSADWYEQYFGPGTRLTVT.

The V gene is TRBV27, the J gene TRBJ2-2; TRBD2 matches 14 bases. Germline V CDR1 and CDR2: MNHEY, SMNVEV (reference sequence). CDR3 length: 16 amino acids. V dropped 5 bases and J dropped 6; count of bases not matched to a gene: 5. CDR3 nucleotides: TGTGCCAGCAGTGCCCGACTAGCGGGGGGGCCCGGGGAGCTGTTTTTT. Translating it yields CASSARLAGGPGELFF.

This clonotype was observed a handful of times. The chain is built from TRBV29-1 and TRBJ1-2; a weak D match, TRBD1 (6 bases). From germline, CDR1 is SQVTM and CDR2 ANQGSEA. This CDR3 contains 14 residues. The ends were cut back, 4 bases at V and 2 bases at J, with 14 bases in the middle. In DNA, the CDR3 is TGCAGCGTTGTCTCGGGACACGTGAACTATGGCTACACCTTC. It translates to CSVVSGHVNYGYTF.

The table lists this clonotype with many counts. The chain's CDR3 is CASSWGRGLATREQYF. The CDR3 DNA reads TGTGCCAGCAGTTGGGGTCGGGGACTAGCAACTCGGGAGCAGTACTTC. The V gene is TRBV6-2 or TRBV6-3, the J gene TRBJ2-7; TRBD2 matches at 9 bases. Germline CDR1 is MNHEY and CDR2 is SVGEGT. The CDR3 spans 16 residues. Unmatched junction bases numbered 14, after V lost 4 bases and J lost 7 bases.

This clonotype was detected many times. The rearrangement links TRBV12-3 or TRBV12-4 to TRBJ2-6, with TRBD1 as a possible D gene (5 bases). This CDR3 has 14 amino acids. V was trimmed by 7 bases and J by 4 bases, leaving 11 bases between them. This CDR3 reads CASTGLPGANVLTF. DNA of the CDR3: TGTGCCAGCACAGGGTTACCGGGGGCCAACGTCCTGACTTTC.

This clonotype was seen repeatedly, ten times or more. The V call is TRBV18, the J call TRBJ1-5; possibly TRBD1 for D (6 bases). V was shortened by 6 bases and J by 4 bases, with 22 bases between the two germline ends. The length of the CDR3 is 17 residues. CDR1 and CDR2 (germline): KGHSH, LQKENI. In DNA, the CDR3 is TGTGCCAGCTCGTCCTTTCGGGGGGCCGGAAGGAATCAGCCCCAGCATTTT. This sequence encodes CASSSFRGAGRNQPQHF.

This chain uses TRBV5-1 with TRBJ1-1; D unclear. Germline values: CDR1 SGHRS, CDR2 YFSETQ. The CDR3 totals 13 residues. The ends were cut back, 1 base at V and 2 bases at J, with 6 bases in the middle. Here the CDR3 reads CASSLQYNTEAFF. The CDR3 DNA sequence: TGCGCCAGCAGCTTGCAGTACAACACTGAAGCTTTCTTT.

In this sample, this clonotype turned up many times. The rearrangement joins TRBV11-3 to TRBJ2-3, with 7 bases matching TRBD1. The CDR3 extends over 15 amino acids. The V and J ends lost 2 bases and 0 bases, in that order; junction bases with no gene match: 2. The germline gives CDR1 SGHNT, CDR2 YENEEA. The CDR3 DNA is TGTGCCAGCAGCTTAATGGGACAGAGCACAGATACGCAGTATTTT. Translation: CASSLMGQSTDTQYF.

This clonotype was picked up a small number of times. The rearrangement joins TRBV5-6 to TRBJ2-5, with 9 bases that match TRBD2. With V trimmed by 1 base and J by 1 base, 8 bases remained unmatched. There are 17 residues in the CDR3. Germline CDR1 and CDR2: SGHDT and YYEEEE. The CDR3 DNA reads TGTGCCAGCAGCTTGTCGCCGGCGGGGGGGCCCCAAGAGACCCAGTACTTC. This codes for CASSLSPAGGPQETQYF.

This clonotype was found many times. The chain links TRBV12-3 or TRBV12-4 to TRBJ2-3, with a possible D match to TRBD2 (6 bases). There are 14 residues in the CDR3. Trimming shortened V by 4 bases and J by 1 base, and 9 bases separated the two germline ends. The CDR3 bases are TGTGCCAGCAGTTGGGGGGAGGGCACAGATACGCAGTATTTT. Its protein product is CASSWGEGTDTQYF.

This clonotype was found a few times. The genes are TRBV6-1 and TRBJ1-6; 7 bases are a match to TRBD1. Germline trimming cut 4 bases from V and 7 bases from J; bases unmatched to any gene: 7. Germline lookup yields CDR1 MNHNS and CDR2 SASEGT. The CDR3 is made up of 15 amino acids. In nucleotides, the CDR3 is TGTGCCAGCAGTGGAATTGGGACAGCGAATTCACCCCTCCACTTT. Translating it yields CASSGIGTANSPLHF.

This clonotype was detected only a few times. The chain couples TRBV18 to TRBJ2-7, with TRBD2 matching 11 bases. After removal of 3 bases from V and 4 bases from J, the junction contained 8 bases not matched to a gene. The CDR3 extends over 16 amino acids. Germline values: CDR1 KGHSH, CDR2 LQKENI. The CDR3 protein is CASSPTGLADRYEQYF. The CDR3 DNA follows: TGTGCCAGCTCACCTACGGGACTAGCGGACCGGTACGAGCAGTACTTC.

This clonotype was recorded at least ten times. This rearrangement joins TRBV20-1 to TRBJ1-6; D ambiguous. The length of the CDR3 is 13 residues. CDR1 and CDR2 from the germline V gene are DFQATT and SNEGSKA (reference sequence). Trimming took off 6 bases at V and 5 bases at J, with 11 bases between the two ends. CDR3 loop: CSAPGPNNSPLHF. DNA of the CDR3: TGCAGTGCCCCGGGTCCTAATAATTCACCCCTCCACTTT.

The CDR3 region is CASSPRDSNQPQHF. The CDR3 DNA follows: TGTGCCAGCTCACCACGAGATAGCAATCAGCCCCAGCATTTT. The chain employs TRBV18 and TRBJ1-5, with D hard to call. This CDR3 region has 14 residues. Germline V gene sequence: CDR1 KGHSH, CDR2 LQKENI. V was cut by 1 base and J by 0 bases, with 4 bases left in between.

The chain joins TRBV6-1 to TRBJ1-5; 8 nucleotides match TRBD1. J was trimmed by 4 bases and V by 4 bases; bases with no gene match: 3. CDR1 and CDR2 (germline): MNHNS, SASEGT. This CDR3 has 14 residues. CDR3 in DNA: TGTGCCAGCAGTGGGACAGGGCGGAATCAGCCCCAGCATTTT. It translates to CASSGTGRNQPQHF.

This clonotype was counted a few times. The rearrangement uses TRBV20-1 and TRBJ2-3, with 16 bases fitting TRBD2. This CDR3 comprises 18 residues. Germline assignment: CDR1 DFQATT and CDR2 SNEGSKA (reference sequence). Trimming took 0 bases from V and 4 from J; bases not matched to a gene: 7. The DNA for the CDR3 is TGCAGTGCTAGAGATTTCGGGACTAGCGGGGGGGTACCAGATACGCAGTATTTT. This translates into CSARDFGTSGGVPDTQYF.

The J gene is TRBJ2-3, the V gene TRBV28; D gene uncertain. The CDR3 is 14 residues long. Per the germline V gene, CDR1 is MDHEN and CDR2 is SYDVKM. Trimming left V 5 bases short and J 2 bases short, with 11 bases between. The CDR3: CASSPRPNTDTQYF. CDR3 coding DNA: TGTGCCAGCAGTCCCCGCCCCAACACAGATACGCAGTATTTT.

This clonotype occurred many times. This chain joins TRBV6-5 and TRBJ2-1; D might be TRBD1 (6 bases). Trimming stripped 8 bases from V and 4 bases from J, with 15 bases between. This CDR3 comprises 14 residues. Germline V lookup: CDR1 MNHEY, CDR2 SVGAGI. The CDR3 coding sequence is TGTGCCAGCTATAAAGGGGGTTTATACAATGAGCAGTTCTTC. Protein product: CASYKGGLYNEQFF.

This clonotype was picked up many times. The chain couples TRBV20-1 to TRBJ2-3; 8 bases line up with TRBD1. Trimming at V came to 3 bases and at J to 0 bases, leaving 2 bases not matched to a gene. The CDR3 totals 14 residues. The germline V gene has CDR1 DFQATT and CDR2 SNEGSKA (reference sequence). CDR3 region: CSARRTGSTDTQYF. Here the CDR3 DNA reads TGCAGTGCTAGGAGGACAGGGAGCACAGATACGCAGTATTTT.

This clonotype was picked up a small number of times. V and J are TRBV5-1 and TRBJ1-2; the D is unclear. This CDR3 contains 15 residues. Germline V gene sequence: CDR1 SGHRS, CDR2 YFSETQ. V lost 0 bases and J 2 bases, leaving 11 bases between the germline ends. The DNA of the CDR3 is TGCGCCAGCAGCTTGGAGCCCGGCGGGAACTATGGCTACACCTTC. This codes for CASSLEPGGNYGYTF.

In its sample, this clonotype was seen many times. The rearrangement links TRBV4-3 to TRBJ2-3; a weak D match, TRBD2 (5 bases). The V end lost 0 bases, the J end lost 1 base, and 14 bases lay between the germline ends. The germline V gene encodes CDR1 LGHNA and CDR2 YSLEER. CDR3 length: 17 amino acids. The CDR3 nucleotides read TGCGCCAGCAGCCAAGAAGACGGGGTAGCACGCACAGATACGCAGTATTTT. It is translated as CASSQEDGVARTDTQYF.

This clonotype was detected many times. The chain employs TRBV4-3 and TRBJ2-3; 8 nucleotides match TRBD2. Germline CDR1 is LGHNA and CDR2 is YSLEER. Germline trimming cut 8 bases from V and 5 bases from J; bases unmatched to any gene: 12. CDR3 length: 15 residues. CDR3 region: CASRPRGGGGDTQYF. CDR3 DNA sequence: TGCGCCAGCCGCCCCCGGGGGGGAGGCGGAGATACGCAGTATTTT.

The sample holds a few counts of this clonotype. Mismatch with germline at one junction end may stem from a read error. The chain couples TRBV7-7 to TRBJ2-3; D ambiguous. This CDR3 region has 15 residues. Germline lookup yields CDR1 SSHAT and CDR2 FNYEAQ (reference sequence). As DNA, the CDR3 is TGTGCTAGCAGCTTAGGTACCGGAAGCTCAGATACGCAGTATTTT. Translating it yields CASSLGTGSSDTQYF.

This clonotype was found a few times. The chain carries TRBV2 and TRBJ2-3; D is tentatively TRBD1 or TRBD2 (5 bases each). CDR3 length: 15 residues. The germline V and J ends were trimmed by 9 bases and 0 bases, with 16 bases remaining between them. Germline loops: CDR1 SNHLY, CDR2 FYNNEI. CDR3 bases: TGTGCCAGTACAATAGGGACGCCAAGCACAGATACGCAGTATTTT. It translates to CASTIGTPSTDTQYF.

This clonotype was seen a few times. V and J are TRBV7-2 and TRBJ2-7, with D unclear. Between the trimmed V and J ends, which lost 3 bases and 5 bases, there was a span of 11 bases. Germline CDR1 SGHTA, CDR2 FQGNSA. The CDR3 spans 13 residues. The CDR3 here is CASSFPSRDEQYF. CDR3 DNA: TGTGCCAGCAGCTTTCCGTCCCGGGACGAGCAGTACTTC.

The chain employs TRBV28 and TRBJ1-4; no clear D gene. This CDR3 has 12 amino acids. With 4 bases removed from V and 13 bases from J, the gap between germline ends came to 13 bases. Germline-derived CDR1 and CDR2 are MDHEN and SYDVKM. The CDR3 loop reads CASSSSPAGLFF. CDR3 bases: TGTGCCAGCAGTTCGTCTCCCGCGGGACTGTTTTTT.

Ten or more counts support this clonotype. This sequence joins TRBV25-1 and TRBJ2-7; D gene ambiguous. V was shortened by 3 bases and J by 4 bases, with 4 bases between the two germline ends. CDR1 is MGHDK, CDR2 SYGVNS, per germline. This CDR3 comprises 11 residues. The CDR3 sequence is CASSDRYEQYF. As DNA, the CDR3 is TGTGCCAGCAGTGACCGGTACGAGCAGTACTTC.

This clonotype has only a few counts. The rearrangement joins TRBV7-9 to TRBJ2-3; 12 bases line up with TRBD1. Per germline, CDR1 SEHNR and CDR2 FQNEAQ (reference sequence). CDR3 length: 17 amino acids. J gave up 2 bases and V 5 bases, and 8 bases lay outside the gene matches. The CDR3: CASSRGTGGPYTDTQYF. The CDR3 DNA reads as TGTGCCAGCAGCCGAGGGACAGGGGGCCCTTACACAGATACGCAGTATTTT.

This clonotype came up many times. The CDR3 DNA sequence: TGTGCCAGCAGCCTTCTGCTAGCGGGGGTCACAGATACGCAGTATTTT. Translating gives CASSLLLAGVTDTQYF. The chain has TRBV7-2 and TRBJ2-3, with TRBD2 identical over 10 bases. The V segment lost 5 bases and the J segment 2 bases; nucleotides outside the gene matches: 7. Per germline, CDR1 SGHTA and CDR2 FQGNSA. This CDR3 has 16 residues.